The clone carrying this TCR beta chain appeared a single time. Germline V lookup: CDR1 LGHDT, CDR2 YNNKEL (reference sequence). The CDR3 runs to 13 residues. Between the trimmed V and J ends, which lost 4 bases and 6 bases, there was a span of 13 bases. The sample originates from a study of control samples from healthy donors and cancer patients. Libraries were prepared by immunoSEQ multiplex PCR; TCRdb keeps only in-frame clonotypes and omits some of them. This table has about 150,000 clones, almost 90% appearing once. The sequenced material came from blood. This receptor was obtained from a man between 18 and 35 years old in good health. The rearrangement joins TRBV3-1 (or the pseudogene TRBV3-2) to TRBJ2-7; D is unclear. CDR3 nucleotide sequence: TGTGCCAGCAGCCTCCTCGGCAAGGGCGAGCAGTACTTC. Residues: CASSLLGKGEQYF.